This T cell receptor beta chain was obtained from a study of spatial heterogeneity in lung cancer. There are many counts of this clonotype. The antigen is undetermined. As an off-target read in a library built for alpha chains, this beta chain has a frequency of little significance. Study-level points and caveats: Tracking of tumor mutation counts was seen in expanded intratumoral alpha and beta TCR counts.

Single TCR cDNA molecules each had their own unique molecular identifier. TCRdb reprocessed the 5' RACE reads with MiXCR, giving one entry per CDR3 protein. The sample shows 3,000 to 4,000 distinct CDR3 sequences, about 26% of them seen only once. With 0 bases clipped from V and 8 bases from J, the junction kept 5 bases outside the gene matches. Germline CDR1 reads MRHNA; CDR2 reads SNTAGT. This CDR3 region has 15 residues. The sample's time point: sample taken at primary tumor resection. Samples came from 70 to 80 TRACERx patients with untreated early-stage lung cancer. This TCR derives from a male donor with early-stage non-small cell lung cancer. The material sequenced was lung tumor tissue, taken at surgery. The gene calls are TRBV6-4 and TRBJ2-1; 9 nucleotides line up with TRBD1. CDR3 protein: CASSDSQGASDEQFF. CDR3 DNA sequence: TGTGCCAGCAGTGACTCACAGGGGGCTAGCGATGAGCAGTTCTTC.